This is a list of T cell receptor beta chains from one sample in a study of T cell repertoires in cytomegalovirus infection. These receptors are not linked to any known antigen. TCRdb fed the reads into MiXCR, producing one record per CDR3 protein. The sample yields 90,000 to 120,000 distinct CDR3 sequences, roughly two fifths seen once. The sample consisted of CD8+ T cells from cultured PBMCs, taken from culture after CMV antigen stimulation. These TCRs come from a human donor in good health (CMV status not recorded). Some clones in this sample may be carry-over from other donors' samples. Both conserved end residues are part of each CDR3. A D gene is named only where the DNA matches it firmly. Not every row has a clone size; where given, it reads once, few, many or a size class.

TRBV12-3/TRBV12-4,TRBD1,TRBJ1-4,.,CASSPRGRKEEKLFF,TGTGCCAGCAGTCCCAGGGGGAGGAAGGAAGAAAAACTGTTTTTT
TRBV7-2,.,TRBJ2-3,many,CASSLFVTDTQYF,TGTGCCAGCAGCTTATTCGTCACAGATACGCAGTATTTT
TRBV7-6,.,TRBJ1-3,many,CASSSIPGGPTSGNTIYF,TGTGCCAGCAGCTCAATACCTGGGGGGCCCACTTCTGGAAACACCATATATTTT
TRBV27,.,TRBJ2-1,many,CATGPSGEQFF,TGTGCCACCGGCCCTTCGGGTGAGCAGTTCTTC
TRBV28,.,TRBJ2-7,.,CASSPYFRGGVYEQYF,TGTGCCAGCAGCCCTTACTTCAGGGGAGGAGTGTACGAGCAGTACTTC
TRBV27,.,TRBJ1-5,many,CASSGAGNQPQHF,TGTGCCAGCAGTGGGGCAGGGAATCAGCCCCAGCATTTT
TRBV7-9,.,TRBJ2-2,.,CASSPTEGRETGELFF,TGTGCCAGCAGCCCCACCGAGGGAAGGGAAACCGGGGAGCTGTTTTTT
TRBV12-3/TRBV12-4,.,TRBJ2-1,.,CASSLSVGLNEQFF,TGTGCCAGCAGTCTCAGCGTAGGGTTGAATGAGCAGTTCTTC
TRBV2,.,TRBJ2-5,.,CASSERDPETQYF,TGTGCCAGCAGTGAAAGGGATCCGGAGACCCAGTACTTC
TRBV7-8,TRBD2,TRBJ2-1,few,CASSLASGPGGDEQFF,TGTGCCAGCAGCTTAGCTTCCGGGCCGGGGGGAGATGAGCAGTTCTTC
TRBV19,.,TRBJ1-1,.,CASSPFLNTEAFF,TGTGCCAGTAGTCCCTTCTTGAACACTGAAGCTTTCTTT
TRBV13,TRBD2,TRBJ2-7,few,CASSLVRGANEQYF,TGTGCCAGCAGCTTAGTGCGGGGGGCTAACGAGCAGTACTTC